This T cell receptor (beta chain) was observed in a study of CD8 T cells in Susac syndrome. CD8+ and CD4+ T cells were negatively isolated; TEMRA cells were FACS-enriched. A quantity of roughly 0.5 to 1 ug RNA underwent reverse transcription using random hexamers. TCRdb reprocessed the immunoSEQ multiplex PCR reads with MiXCR, giving one entry per CDR3 protein. The sample yields some 300,000 distinct CDR3 sequences, 70% to 90% seen once. Sequencing used CD8+ T cells from PBMCs. The clonotype was recovered from a human donor with multiple sclerosis.

For the CDR3, the DNA is TGTGCCACCAGTGAAGGGGGGACAAGGCAGTACTTC. The encoded protein is CATSEGGTRQYF. J is TRBJ2-7 and V is TRBV24-1; TRBD1 or TRBD2 may be the D gene (6 bases each). Looked up from germline, CDR1 is KGHDR and CDR2 is SFDVKD. The CDR3 loop spans 12 amino acids. Trimming removed 4 bases from V and 9 bases from J, with 12 bases in between.